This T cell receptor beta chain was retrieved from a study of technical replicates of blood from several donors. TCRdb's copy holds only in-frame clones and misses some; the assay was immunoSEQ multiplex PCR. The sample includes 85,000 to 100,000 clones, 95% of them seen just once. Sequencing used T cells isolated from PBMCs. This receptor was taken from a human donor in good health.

CDR3 region: CASSPEDSRTSGGRETQYF. The DNA of the CDR3 is TGTGCCAGCAGCCCAGAGGACAGCCGGACTAGCGGGGGAAGGGAGACCCAGTACTTC. The chain joins TRBV14 to TRBJ2-5; 13 bases agree with TRBD2. V gave up 4 bases and J gave up 5 bases; unmatched junction bases: 16. The CDR3 loop spans 19 amino acids. Germline V gene lookup returns CDR1 SGHDN and CDR2 FVKESK.